These 18 T cell receptor beta chains came from one sample sequenced in a study of cytomegalovirus exposure and HLA in healthy donors. Measured with immunoSEQ multiplex PCR; TCRdb has only the in-frame clones, and not every one. The table has approximately 120,000 clones, 85% to 95% seen once. Source material: PBMCs. These receptors all come from a young woman in good health and CMV-seronegative.

This chain joins TRBV5-1 and TRBJ1-4, with 7 bases lining up with TRBD1. This CDR3 region has 16 residues. Trimming took 3 bases from V and 2 from J; bases not matched to a gene: 7. Germline values: CDR1 SGHRS, CDR2 YFSETQ. CDR3: CASSSGQGQTNEKLFF. The CDR3 nucleotides are TGCGCCAGCAGCTCTGGGCAGGGACAGACTAATGAAAAACTGTTTTTT.

This chain uses TRBV7-2 with TRBJ2-2; 9 nucleotides agree with TRBD1. This CDR3 contains 15 residues. Germline V gives CDR1 SGHTA, CDR2 FQGNSA. With V trimmed by 5 bases and J by 3 bases, 4 bases remained unmatched. The CDR3 DNA reads TGTGCCAGCAGCCAAGGGACAGGGCACACCGGGGAGCTGTTTTTT. Residues: CASSQGTGHTGELFF.

The chain links TRBV15 to TRBJ2-7, with a weak D call TRBD1 (6 bases). Per germline, CDR1 LNHNV and CDR2 YYDKDF (reference sequence). V was cut by 0 bases and J by 3 bases, with 9 bases left in between. The CDR3 is made up of 14 amino acids. The CDR3 here is CATSRDTGRYEQYF. CDR3 DNA: TGTGCCACCAGCAGAGACACAGGGCGCTACGAGCAGTACTTC.

The chain links TRBV2 to TRBJ1-4; TRBD1 aligns across 9 bases. V was clipped by 6 bases and J by 4 bases; unmatched bases: 9. Per germline, CDR1 SNHLY and CDR2 FYNNEI. This CDR3 has 16 residues. The CDR3 protein is CASRFRDRAHNEKLFF. The CDR3 nucleotides read TGTGCCAGCAGATTCAGGGACAGGGCTCATAATGAAAAACTGTTTTTT. Full variable domain (missing parts from reference TRBV2 and TRBJ1-4): EPEVTQTPSHQVTQMGQEVILRCVPISNHLYFYWYRQILGQKVEFLVSFYNNEISEKSEIFDDQFSVERPDGSNFTLKIRSTKLEDSAMYFCASRFRDRAHNEKLFFGSGTQLSVL.

The chain uses TRBV25-1 and TRBJ1-2; weak D call: TRBD1 (5 bases). Trimming removed 3 bases from V and 12 bases from J, with 17 bases in between. Germline CDR1 MGHDK, CDR2 SYGVNS. The CDR3 has 13 residues. The CDR3 DNA reads as TGTGCCAGCAGTGAGGGGGGGGACGGTTTGGACACCTTC. It specifies CASSEGGDGLDTF.

This sequence joins TRBV27 and TRBJ2-7, with D perhaps TRBD2 (6 bases). Between the trimmed V and J ends, which lost 5 bases and 3 bases, there was a span of 14 bases. Germline assignment: CDR1 MNHEY and CDR2 SMNVEV (reference sequence). The CDR3 extends over 14 amino acids. The CDR3 here is CASSPRGLVYEQYF. The CDR3 region has the DNA TGTGCCAGCAGTCCAAGGGGACTTGTCTACGAGCAGTACTTC.

The V gene is TRBV28, the J gene TRBJ1-2; 8 bases align to TRBD1. This CDR3 spans 15 amino acids. Germline CDR1 MDHEN, CDR2 SYDVKM. V was clipped by 5 bases and J by 4 bases; unmatched bases: 9. The CDR3 sequence is CASSPRQGTGYGYTF. The CDR3 bases are TGTGCCAGCAGTCCCCGACAGGGGACCGGCTATGGCTACACCTTC.

The rearrangement links TRBV6-6 to TRBJ2-7; D gene ambiguous. V lost 5 bases and J 0 bases, leaving 8 bases between the germline ends. Germline V CDR1 and CDR2: MNHNY, SVGAGI (reference sequence). There are 13 residues in the CDR3. Here the CDR3 DNA reads TGTGCCAGCAGTGGTACGCGCTCCTACGAGCAGTACTTC. Translated, it gives CASSGTRSYEQYF.

V usage is TRBV5-1 and J usage is TRBJ2-5, with D maybe TRBD1 (6 bases). The germline V gene has CDR1 SGHRS and CDR2 YFSETQ. Trimming stripped 0 bases from V and 1 base from J, with 10 bases between. The CDR3 has 15 amino acids. The CDR3 coding sequence is TGCGCCAGCAGCTTGGGTACAGGGATCCAAGAGACCCAGTACTTC. It codes for CASSLGTGIQETQYF.

The chain is built from TRBV5-1 and TRBJ2-3; unclear D gene. Germline CDR1 reads SGHRS; CDR2 reads YFSETQ. The CDR3 has 14 residues. Trimming took off 4 bases at V and 0 bases at J, with 9 bases between the two ends. DNA for the CDR3: TGCGCCAGCAGCGAACTACCTAGCACAGATACGCAGTATTTT. Residues: CASSELPSTDTQYF.

This rearrangement joins TRBV11-1 to TRBJ1-2; 8 bases align to TRBD1. Losses at the gene ends were 5 bases for V and 3 bases for J; bases not matched to a gene: 5. Germline V CDR1 and CDR2: SGHAT, FQDESV (reference sequence). The CDR3 consists of 14 residues. CDR3 nucleotide sequence: TGTGCCAGCAGCCCGACAGGGGTCGACTATGGCTACACCTTC. It yields the protein CASSPTGVDYGYTF. Drawing the rest from reference TRBV11-1 and TRBJ1-2, the complete variable domain is EAEVAQSPRYKITEKSQAVAFWCDPISGHATLYWYRQILGQGPELLVQFQDESVVDDSQLPKDRFSAERLKGVDSTLKIQPAELGDSAMYLCASSPTGVDYGYTFGSGTRLTVV.

CDR3 residues: CAISESLAAYEQYF. CDR3 coding DNA: TGTGCCATCAGTGAAAGTCTAGCGGCCTACGAGCAGTACTTC. The V gene is TRBV10-3, the J gene TRBJ2-7; 7 bases are a match to TRBD2. The CDR3 is 14 amino acids. J lost 2 bases, V lost 3 bases, and 4 bases had no gene match. The V gene's germline CDR1 is ENHRY and CDR2 SYGVKD.

The V and J genes are TRBV30 and TRBJ1-1; D gene uncertain. Trimming cost V 2 bases and J 6 bases, with 10 bases left between them. This CDR3 contains 12 residues. In germline, CDR1 is GTSNPN, CDR2 SVGIG (reference sequence). DNA for the CDR3: TGTGCCTGGAGTCTTAATAGCCCTGAAGCTTTCTTT. Translation gives CAWSLNSPEAFF.

This chain joins TRBV7-9 and TRBJ1-1, with TRBD1 matching over 9 bases. V dropped 5 bases and J dropped 3; count of bases not matched to a gene: 7. Germline values: CDR1 SEHNR, CDR2 FQNEAQ (reference sequence). This CDR3 contains 15 residues. The CDR3: CASSPRDRADTEAFF. The CDR3 region has the DNA TGTGCCAGCAGCCCCAGGGACAGGGCGGACACTGAAGCTTTCTTT. Full variable domain (remainder filled in from reference TRBV7-9 and TRBJ1-1): DTGVSQNPRHKITKRGQNVTFRCDPISEHNRLYWYRQTLGQGPEFLTYFQNEAQLEKSRLLSDRFSAERPKGSFSTLEIQRTEQGDSAMYLCASSPRDRADTEAFFGQGTRLTVV.

Points on this clone: Other nucleotide sequences from this sample produce the same CDR3. The chain carries TRBV28 and TRBJ2-7; D call uncertain. With 4 bases removed from V and 4 bases from J, the gap between germline ends came to 11 bases. The CDR3 covers 13 residues. The germline CDR1 and CDR2 sequences are MDHEN and SYDVKM. The CDR3 reads CASSSSLSYEQYF. The CDR3 region has the DNA TGTGCCAGCAGTTCATCTCTATCTTACGAGCAGTACTTC.

The chain has TRBV6-1 and TRBJ1-4, with D unclear. CDR3 length: 14 amino acids. Trimming took 3 bases from V and 4 from J, leaving 9 bases between them. Germline-derived CDR1 and CDR2 are MNHNS and SASEGT. The CDR3 DNA is TGTGCCAGCAGTGAGGGCGGACTTAATGAAAAACTGTTTTTT. Protein product: CASSEGGLNEKLFF.

J is TRBJ2-7 and V is TRBV10-3; TRBD1 matches 11 bases. Germline-derived CDR1 and CDR2 are ENHRY and SYGVKD. Losses at the gene ends were 5 bases for V and 7 bases for J; bases not matched to a gene: 13. CDR3 size: 16 residues. The CDR3 DNA reads TGTGCCATCAGTTCACTTTCGGACAGGGGGCCTTGGGAGCAGTACTTC. Protein: CAISSLSDRGPWEQYF.

The V call is TRBV9, the J call TRBJ2-5; 9 bases are shared with TRBD2. The V segment lost 3 bases and the J segment 4 bases; nucleotides outside the gene matches: 10. The CDR3 consists of 16 residues. Per germline, CDR1 SGDLS and CDR2 YYNGEE. This CDR3 reads CASSASGTGPGETQYF. CDR3 DNA: TGTGCCAGCAGCGCTAGCGGGACTGGGCCGGGAGAGACCCAGTACTTC.